The rows below give T cell receptor beta chains drawn from one sample of a study of Ad26.COV2.S vaccination and SARS-CoV-2 variants. Sequencing was performed with immunoSEQ multiplex PCR; in TCRdb, only in-frame clones are kept and a portion is missing. The table records 350,000 to 550,000 clones, approximately 92% of them present only once. The source was peripheral blood, collected in a trial of Ad26.COV2.S vaccine versus placebo. These receptors were taken from a person between 18 and 59 years old who received the Ad26.COV2.S COVID-19 vaccine or a placebo. The CDR3 runs from the conserved cysteine through the conserved F or W. The order of the fields is CDR3 protein, CDR3 DNA, V gene, clone size, D gene, J gene, CDR3 length. The D gene is left open where the match is weak. Clone size is stated in some rows and not others, as once, few, many or a class when expanded.

CDR3 protein: CASSPSKTQYF
CDR3 DNA: TGTGCCAGCAGTCCCTCAAAGACCCAGTACTTC
V gene: TRBV12-3/TRBV12-4
clone size: NA
D gene: NA
J gene: TRBJ2-5
CDR3 length: 11

CDR3 protein: CASSFEGYEQYF
CDR3 DNA: TGTGCCAGCAGCTTTGAGGGCTACGAGCAGTACTTC
V gene: TRBV5-6
clone size: NA
D gene: NA
J gene: TRBJ2-7
CDR3 length: 12

CDR3 protein: CASSQGQEYQPQHF
CDR3 DNA: TGCGCCAGCAGCCAAGGGCAGGAGTATCAGCCCCAGCATTTT
V gene: TRBV4-1
clone size: NA
D gene: NA
J gene: TRBJ1-5
CDR3 length: 14

CDR3 protein: CASSLFGQNTGELFF
CDR3 DNA: TGTGCCAGCAGCTTATTTGGACAGAACACCGGGGAGCTGTTTTTT
V gene: TRBV7-3
clone size: NA
D gene: NA
J gene: TRBJ2-2
CDR3 length: 15

CDR3 protein: CASSKGGEQYF
CDR3 DNA: TGTGCCAGCAGCAAGGGAGGCGAGCAGTACTTC
V gene: TRBV7-9
clone size: NA
D gene: NA
J gene: TRBJ2-7
CDR3 length: 11

CDR3 protein: CASSYGGVTRGYTF
CDR3 DNA: TGTGCCAGCAGTTACGGTGGAGTAACTAGGGGCTACACCTTC
V gene: TRBV6-2/TRBV6-3
clone size: few
D gene: NA
J gene: TRBJ1-2
CDR3 length: 14

CDR3 protein: CASSQVQQETQYF
CDR3 DNA: TGTGCCAGCAGCCAGGTGCAGCAAGAGACCCAGTACTTC
V gene: TRBV7-2
clone size: NA
D gene: NA
J gene: TRBJ2-5
CDR3 length: 13

CDR3 protein: CASSSGSNYGYTF
CDR3 DNA: TGCGCCAGCAGTAGCGGCTCCAACTATGGCTACACCTTC
V gene: TRBV5-1
clone size: NA
D gene: NA
J gene: TRBJ1-2
CDR3 length: 13

CDR3 protein: CASSQGEASYNSPLHF
CDR3 DNA: TGCGCCAGCAGCCAGGGAGAAGCCTCCTATAATTCACCCCTCCACTTT
V gene: TRBV4-1
clone size: NA
D gene: NA
J gene: TRBJ1-6
CDR3 length: 16

CDR3 protein: CASRRDRGIYGYTF
CDR3 DNA: TGTGCCAGCCGAAGGGACAGGGGAATCTATGGCTACACCTTC
V gene: TRBV6-5
clone size: few
D gene: TRBD1
J gene: TRBJ1-2
CDR3 length: 14

CDR3 protein: CASSLRGPSRGYGYTF
CDR3 DNA: TGTGCCAGCAGCTTAAGAGGCCCCTCTCGCGGGTATGGCTACACCTTC
V gene: TRBV7-2
clone size: NA
D gene: NA
J gene: TRBJ1-2
CDR3 length: 16

CDR3 protein: CASSEYASGSAGELFF
CDR3 DNA: TGCGCCAGCAGCGAGTATGCCTCAGGGTCGGCCGGGGAGCTGTTTTTT
V gene: TRBV5-1
clone size: NA
D gene: NA
J gene: TRBJ2-2
CDR3 length: 16

CDR3 protein: CASSLDYPNTQYF
CDR3 DNA: TGTGCCAGCAGCTTAGATTATCCGAATACGCAGTATTTT
V gene: TRBV11-2
clone size: NA
D gene: NA
J gene: TRBJ2-3
CDR3 length: 13

CDR3 protein: CATSGGTYGYTF
CDR3 DNA: TGTGCCACCAGCGGGGGTACCTATGGCTACACCTTC
V gene: TRBV15
clone size: once
D gene: NA
J gene: TRBJ1-2
CDR3 length: 12

CDR3 protein: CAISPSYTDRGSSGNTIYF
CDR3 DNA: TGTGCCATCAGCCCGTCTTACACTGACAGGGGGTCCTCTGGAAACACCATATATTTT
V gene: TRBV10-3
clone size: NA
D gene: TRBD1
J gene: TRBJ1-3
CDR3 length: 19

CDR3 protein: CASSQPGLGNEQFF
CDR3 DNA: TGTGCCAGCAGCCAACCTGGACTTGGAAATGAGCAGTTCTTC
V gene: TRBV14
clone size: NA
D gene: NA
J gene: TRBJ2-1
CDR3 length: 14

CDR3 protein: CAISDGLRDQPQHF
CDR3 DNA: TGTGCCATCAGTGATGGACTCAGGGATCAGCCCCAGCATTTT
V gene: TRBV10-3
clone size: once
D gene: NA
J gene: TRBJ1-5
CDR3 length: 14

CDR3 protein: CAGGADYTDTQYF
CDR3 DNA: TGTGCCGGCGGAGCGGATTATACAGATACGCAGTATTTT
V gene: TRBV30
clone size: NA
D gene: NA
J gene: TRBJ2-3
CDR3 length: 13

CDR3 protein: CSGGDYYNEQFF
CDR3 DNA: TGCAGCGGGGGGGACTACTACAATGAGCAGTTCTTC
V gene: TRBV29-1
clone size: NA
D gene: TRBD2
J gene: TRBJ2-1
CDR3 length: 12

CDR3 protein: CASSSGRDTQYF
CDR3 DNA: TGTGCCAGCAGCTCCGGTAGGGATACCCAGTACTTC
V gene: TRBV13
clone size: NA
D gene: NA
J gene: TRBJ2-5
CDR3 length: 12

CDR3 protein: CASSPRGYYDNEQFF
CDR3 DNA: TGTGCCAGCTCACCACGGGGCTACTACGACAATGAGCAGTTCTTC
V gene: TRBV18
clone size: NA
D gene: NA
J gene: TRBJ2-1
CDR3 length: 15

CDR3 protein: CATSHRAGTQYF
CDR3 DNA: TGTGCCACTTCGCACAGGGCGGGTACGCAGTATTTT
V gene: TRBV24-1
clone size: NA
D gene: NA
J gene: TRBJ2-3
CDR3 length: 12

CDR3 protein: CASSLTGLQETQYF
CDR3 DNA: TGTGCCAGCAGCTTGACAGGACTTCAAGAGACCCAGTACTTC
V gene: TRBV5-4
clone size: NA
D gene: NA
J gene: TRBJ2-5
CDR3 length: 14

CDR3 protein: CARRDTDRVTEDEQFF
CDR3 DNA: TGTGCCAGGAGAGATACGGACAGGGTGACCGAGGATGAGCAGTTCTTC
V gene: TRBV5-8
clone size: NA
D gene: TRBD1
J gene: TRBJ2-1
CDR3 length: 16